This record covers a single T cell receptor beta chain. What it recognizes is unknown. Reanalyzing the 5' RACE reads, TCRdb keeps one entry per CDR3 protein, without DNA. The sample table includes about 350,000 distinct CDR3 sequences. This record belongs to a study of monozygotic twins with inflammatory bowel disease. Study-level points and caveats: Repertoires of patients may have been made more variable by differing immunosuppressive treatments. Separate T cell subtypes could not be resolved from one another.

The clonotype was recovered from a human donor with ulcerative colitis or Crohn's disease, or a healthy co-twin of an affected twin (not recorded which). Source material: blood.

The CDR3: CASSLNQGSSTDTQYF. The rearrangement joins TRBV27 to TRBJ2-3; the D call of TRBD1 rests on TCRdb alone, since no DNA is present to check it. CDR3 size: 16 residues. CDR1 is MNHEY, CDR2 SMNVEV, per germline (reference sequence).